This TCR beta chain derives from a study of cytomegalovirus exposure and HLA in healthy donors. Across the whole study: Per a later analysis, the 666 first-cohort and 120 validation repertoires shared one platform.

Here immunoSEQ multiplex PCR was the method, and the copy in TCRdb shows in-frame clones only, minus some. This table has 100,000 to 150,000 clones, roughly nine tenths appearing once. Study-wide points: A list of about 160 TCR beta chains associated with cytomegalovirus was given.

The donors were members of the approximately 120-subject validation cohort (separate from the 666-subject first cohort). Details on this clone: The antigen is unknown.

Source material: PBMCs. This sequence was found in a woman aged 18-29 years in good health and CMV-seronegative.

Written as DNA, the CDR3 is TGCAGCGTTGATCTGACTAGCGGGGGGATGACAGATACGCAGTATTTT. Translated: CSVDLTSGGMTDTQYF. The chain recombines TRBV29-1 with TRBJ2-3, with 13 bases that match TRBD2. The CDR3 runs to 16 residues. Germline-derived CDR1 and CDR2 are SQVTM and ANQGSEA. Germline trimming cut 3 bases from V and 3 bases from J; bases unmatched to any gene: 6.